Listed here are 14 T cell receptor beta chains from one sample, sequenced in a study of CD8 T cells in ankylosing spondylitis. TCRdb redid the calling of the 5' RACE reads with MiXCR, one entry per CDR3 protein. The profile covers 50,000 or so distinct CDR3 sequences, with about 7% appearing a single time and 8% to 9.5% taken by the ten largest. Input material: blood, either unsorted or a sorted T cell fraction (not recorded which). The receptors stem from a female donor with ankylosing spondylitis or in good health (not recorded which).

Many counts were recorded for this clonotype. The rearrangement joins TRBV20-1 to TRBJ1-5; D ambiguous. Trimming stripped 2 bases from V and 1 base from J, with 12 bases between. The V gene's germline CDR1 is DFQATT and CDR2 SNEGSKA (reference sequence). The CDR3 length is 15 residues. The CDR3 DNA follows: TGCAGTGCTAGAAGAGGAGCGGTAAGCAATCAGCCCCAGCATTTT. It yields the protein CSARRGAVSNQPQHF.

This clonotype has more than one count but fewer than ten. A junction end diverges from the germline sequence, so it may reflect a read error. This chain joins TRBV12-3 or TRBV12-4 and TRBJ2-7; 7 nucleotides match TRBD1. The CDR3 spans 14 residues. CDR3: CASSTTGVSFEQYF. CDR3 nucleotide sequence: TGTGCCAGCAGTACCACAGGGGTATCCTTCGAGCAGTACTTC.

Ten or more counts support this clonotype. The chain is built from TRBV20-1 and TRBJ1-6, with TRBD1 matching 9 bases. CDR3 length: 17 amino acids. Germline lookup yields CDR1 DFQATT and CDR2 SNEGSKA (reference sequence). V dropped 1 base and J dropped 9; count of bases not matched to a gene: 13. CDR3 DNA sequence: TGCAGTGCTAGAGGCTCGATGGGGACAGGGATACGTTCACCCCTCCACTTT. It specifies CSARGSMGTGIRSPLHF.

This clonotype has at least ten counts. V is TRBV5-1 and J is TRBJ1-4; the D gene is possibly TRBD1 (5 bases). V shed 4 bases and J shed 3 bases, with 16 bases lying between them. CDR3 length equals 16 residues. Looked up from germline, CDR1 is SGHRS and CDR2 is YFSETQ. CDR3 sequence reads: CASSAYFQGSNEKLFF. The CDR3 DNA reads TGCGCCAGCAGCGCTTATTTTCAGGGATCTAATGAAAAACTGTTTTTT.

This clonotype was seen ten or more times. The genes are TRBV5-1 and TRBJ2-2; the D gene is possibly TRBD1 (6 bases). V was clipped by 0 bases and J by 14 bases, with 17 bases between them. Germline V gives CDR1 SGHRS, CDR2 YFSETQ. The CDR3 loop spans 14 amino acids. The CDR3 loop reads CASSLAQARGQLFF. In nucleotides, the CDR3 is TGCGCCAGCAGCTTGGCCCAGGCTAGGGGACAACTGTTTTTT. Full variable domain (remainder filled in from reference TRBV5-1 and TRBJ2-2): KAGVTQTPRYLIKTRGQQVTLSCSPISGHRSVSWYQQTPGQGLQFLFEYFSETQRNKGNFPGRFSGRQFSNSRSEMNVSTLELGDSALYLCASSLAQARGQLFFGEGSRLTVL.

By proportion, this clonotype is medium-sized. J is TRBJ1-1 and V is TRBV20-1; D gene uncertain. CDR1 and CDR2 from the germline V gene are DFQATT and SNEGSKA (reference sequence). The CDR3 sequence is 14 residues long. V shed 3 bases and J shed 4 bases, with 15 bases lying between them. CDR3 nucleotide sequence: TGCAGTGCTAGTTCGTTCGGGAGGAGCACTGAAGCTTTCTTT. It codes for CSASSFGRSTEAFF.

This clonotype was seen ten or more times. This chain links TRBV6-5 with TRBJ2-5, with D possibly being TRBD1 (5 bases). Germline CDR1 is MNHEY and CDR2 is SVGAGI. V was pared by 4 bases and J by 4 bases, with 7 bases between. The CDR3 runs to 12 residues. The CDR3 DNA follows: TGTGCCAGCAGTTTAAGGGGAGAGACCCAGTACTTC. Its protein is CASSLRGETQYF.

This clonotype has just a few counts. The chain combines TRBV6-1 with TRBJ2-1; D perhaps matches TRBD2 (6 bases). The CDR3 has 15 residues. With 6 bases removed from V and 0 bases from J, the gap between germline ends came to 12 bases. Germline V gives CDR1 MNHNS, CDR2 SASEGT. DNA of the CDR3: TGTGCCAGCAGAGACGGGGGTAGCTCCTACAATGAGCAGTTCTTC. It codes for CASRDGGSSYNEQFF.

The chain employs TRBV6-1 and TRBJ2-6; D not resolved. From germline, CDR1 is MNHNS and CDR2 SASEGT. This CDR3 has 15 residues. Deletions cut 6 bases from V and 0 bases from J, with 9 bases between. The CDR3 DNA reads as TGTGCCAGCAGCACCGTTAGCTCTGGGGCCAACGTCCTGACTTTC. It yields the protein CASSTVSSGANVLTF.

This clonotype has a count of ten or more. The chain carries TRBV3-1 and TRBJ2-2; tentative D call: TRBD2 (6 bases). V was cut by 1 base and J by 6 bases, with 12 bases left in between. Germline V lookup: CDR1 LGHDT, CDR2 YNNKEL (reference sequence). The CDR3 runs 15 residues. CDR3 sequence reads: CASSQGKGGAGELFF. The CDR3 DNA follows: TGTGCCAGCAGCCAAGGAAAGGGAGGAGCCGGGGAGCTGTTTTTT.

This clonotype was seen repeatedly, ten times or more. The V and J genes are TRBV6-1 and TRBJ2-2; 10 nucleotides agree with TRBD2. CDR1 and CDR2 (germline): MNHNS, SASEGT. Trimming removed 6 bases from V and 3 bases from J; junction bases left unmatched: 4. This CDR3 region has 15 residues. The CDR3: CASSWLAGDTGELFF. CDR3 coding DNA: TGTGCCAGCAGCTGGCTAGCGGGAGACACCGGGGAGCTGTTTTTT.

This clonotype was detected many times. V is TRBV5-6 and J is TRBJ2-7; a weak D match, TRBD1 (5 bases). The CDR3 covers 13 residues. Germline CDR1 is SGHDT and CDR2 is YYEEEE. V was pared by 0 bases and J by 6 bases, with 10 bases between. The CDR3 nucleotides read TGTGCCAGCAGCTTGGTTCAGGGCGGCGAGCAGTACTTC. Protein sequence: CASSLVQGGEQYF.

In its sample, this clonotype was seen many times. The CDR3: CASSQGFRGAAGELFF. CDR3 sequence (DNA): TGCGCCAGCAGCCAAGGATTTAGGGGGGCTGCCGGGGAGCTGTTTTTT. The chain has TRBV4-1 and TRBJ2-2; possibly TRBD1 or TRBD2 for D (6 bases each). The germline V gene encodes CDR1 MGHRA and CDR2 YSYEKL. The CDR3 loop spans 16 amino acids. Deletions cut 1 base from V and 6 bases from J, with 15 bases between.

This clonotype was picked up many times. The chain recombines TRBV9 with TRBJ1-2; D may be TRBD1 (6 bases). The V end was cut by 3 bases, the J end by 2 bases, with 20 bases between. The germline CDR1 and CDR2 sequences are SGDLS and YYNGEE. This CDR3 is 17 amino acids long. CDR3 in amino acids: CASSANRITQGNYGYTF. The CDR3 DNA reads as TGTGCCAGCAGCGCGAATCGGATCACCCAGGGGAACTATGGCTACACCTTC.